What follows are 24 T cell receptor beta chains derived from one specimen sequenced in a study of T cell responses to AZD1222 COVID-19 vaccine. This table comes from immunoSEQ multiplex PCR, and its TCRdb copy is limited to in-frame clones, with some not included. Of roughly 100,000 clones listed, more than 75% were seen once; the top ten hold around 5.1%. The sample in question was peripheral blood, obtained on day 0 of AZD1222 vaccination. The receptors were sampled from an adult in good health.

The V call is TRBV3-1 (or the pseudogene TRBV3-2), the J call TRBJ1-1; possibly TRBD1 for D (5 bases). The germline V gene encodes CDR1 LGHDT and CDR2 YNNKEL (reference sequence). CDR3 length: 14 residues. Trimming shortened V by 3 bases and J by 0 bases, and 8 bases separated the two germline ends. The CDR3 protein is CASSHGTVNTEAFF. For the CDR3, the DNA is TGTGCCAGCAGCCACGGGACGGTGAACACTGAAGCTTTCTTT.

V usage is TRBV14 and J usage is TRBJ1-3; 9 bases line up with TRBD1. The germline V gene encodes CDR1 SGHDN and CDR2 FVKESK. The CDR3 extends over 15 amino acids. Trimming removed 3 bases from V and 3 bases from J; junction bases left unmatched: 3. The CDR3 DNA follows: TGTGCCAGCAGCCAGGGACAGGGTTATGGAAACACCATATATTTT. This translates into CASSQGQGYGNTIYF. Filled out from reference TRBV14 and TRBJ1-3, the complete variable domain reads EAGVTQFPSHSVIEKGQTVTLRCDPISGHDNLYWYRRVMGKEIKFLLHFVKESKQDESGMPNNRFLAERTGGTYSTLKVQPAELEDSGVYFCASSQGQGYGNTIYFGEGSWLTVV.

The chain carries TRBV11-2 and TRBJ1-2; D perhaps matches TRBD1 (5 bases). Germline assignment: CDR1 SGHAT and CDR2 FQNNGV. The V gene lost 2 bases and the J gene lost 0 bases, with 10 bases spanning the gap. The CDR3 loop spans 15 amino acids. The chain's CDR3 is CASSLSGQANYGYTF. The CDR3 bases are TGTGCCAGCAGCTTATCAGGGCAAGCTAACTATGGCTACACCTTC. The full variable domain, with the rest looked up from reference TRBV11-2 and TRBJ1-2, is EAGVAQSPRYKIIEKRQSVAFWCNPISGHATLYWYQQILGQGPKLLIQFQNNGVVDDSQLPKDRFSAERLKGVDSTLKIQPAKLEDSAVYLCASSLSGQANYGYTFGSGTRLTVV.

V usage is TRBV5-6 and J usage is TRBJ1-1; a possible D gene is TRBD1 (5 bases). Trimming removed 4 bases from V and 6 bases from J, with 16 bases in between. Germline V gives CDR1 SGHDT, CDR2 YYEEEE. The CDR3 is made up of 14 amino acids. In DNA form, the CDR3 reads TGTGCCAGCAGCGCCTACCCGCGGGGCTCTGAAGCTTTCTTT. It yields the protein CASSAYPRGSEAFF. The variable domain in full, completed from reference TRBV5-6 and TRBJ1-1, reads DAGVTQSPTHLIKTRGQQVTLRCSPKSGHDTVSWYQQALGQGPQFIFQYYEEEERQRGNFPDRFSGHQFPNYSSELNVNALLLGDSALYLCASSAYPRGSEAFFGQGTRLTVV.

The CDR3 sequence is CASSPGRTSGGASDTQYF. The CDR3 coding sequence is TGTGCCAGCAGCCCTGGGAGGACTAGCGGGGGGGCCTCTGATACGCAGTATTTT. V and J are TRBV4-2 and TRBJ2-3; 15 nucleotides align to TRBD2. With 4 bases clipped from V and 6 bases from J, the junction kept 11 bases outside the gene matches. Germline CDR1 is LGHNA and CDR2 is YNFKEQ. The CDR3 has 18 residues.

This chain joins TRBV5-1 and TRBJ2-2; 11 nucleotides match TRBD2. V was clipped by 4 bases and J by 5 bases; unmatched bases: 4. Germline V gene lookup returns CDR1 SGHRS and CDR2 YFSETQ. The CDR3 sequence is 15 residues long. The DNA for the CDR3 is TGCGCCAGCAGCCCGGGACTAGCGGATACCGGGGAGCTGTTTTTT. Protein product: CASSPGLADTGELFF.

This CDR3 is CASRLGGTSYEQYF. CDR3 in DNA: TGTGCAAGTCGCTTGGGTGGGACCTCCTACGAGCAGTACTTC. The chain has TRBV12-2 and TRBJ2-7. TRBV12-2 represents a pseudogene. The CDR3 runs 14 residues.

The chain carries TRBV28 and TRBJ2-7; D gene ambiguous. The germline gives CDR1 MDHEN, CDR2 SYDVKM. V dropped 6 bases and J dropped 3 bases, with 12 bases sitting between them. CDR3 length equals 13 residues. CDR3 loop: CASSLSMSYEQYF. DNA of the CDR3: TGTGCCAGCAGCCTCTCAATGAGCTACGAGCAGTACTTC.

The chain recombines TRBV21-1 with TRBJ2-5; TRBD2 reflects the table's D call only, with no check against the DNA. TRBV21-1 is termed a pseudogene. The CDR3 has 14 amino acids. The CDR3 spells CASSPRREQETQYF. CDR3 bases: TGTGCCAGCAGCCCGCGGAGAGAACAAGAGACCCAGTACTTC.

This clone has just a few counts. The V gene is TRBV10-3, the J gene TRBJ2-3; 9 bases fit TRBD2. Trimming removed 8 bases from V and 4 bases from J; junction bases left unmatched: 7. The CDR3 length is 14 residues. Per germline, CDR1 ENHRY and CDR2 SYGVKD. The CDR3 DNA reads as TGTGCCATCTGGGCGGGGGGGCCCTCAGATACGCAGTATTTT. Its translation: CAIWAGGPSDTQYF.

This clone was seen more than once but under ten times. The J gene is TRBJ1-2, the V gene TRBV5-1; D is possibly TRBD1 (6 bases). There are 14 residues in the CDR3. Trimming took 2 bases from V and 6 from J, leaving 14 bases between them. In germline, CDR1 is SGHRS, CDR2 YFSETQ. As DNA, the CDR3 is TGCGCCAGCAGCTTCGGGGGGCTCGGGGATGGCTACACCTTC. This codes for CASSFGGLGDGYTF.

CDR3 loop: CASSLTTGSTEAFF. As DNA, the CDR3 is TGCGCCAGCAGCCTCACGACAGGGAGCACTGAAGCTTTCTTT. The chain recombines TRBV5-1 with TRBJ1-1; 7 positions match TRBD1. CDR3 length: 14 amino acids. CDR1 and CDR2 (germline): SGHRS, YFSETQ. With V trimmed by 4 bases and J by 4 bases, 7 bases remained unmatched.

This clone was seen a few times. The rearrangement uses TRBV4-3 and TRBJ1-2, with D possibly TRBD1 on 6 matching bases. V was cut by 2 bases and J by 0 bases, with 10 bases left in between. This CDR3 is 15 amino acids long. Germline-derived CDR1 and CDR2 are LGHNA and YSLEER. CDR3 residues: CASSQQRTANYGYTF. The CDR3 DNA follows: TGCGCCAGCAGCCAACAAAGGACAGCTAACTATGGCTACACCTTC.

The chain links TRBV6-2 or TRBV6-3 to TRBJ2-2; no reliable D call. This CDR3 has 16 amino acids. The ends were cut back, 2 bases at V and 3 bases at J, with 13 bases in the middle. The germline V gene has CDR1 MNHEY and CDR2 SVGEGT. CDR3: CASSYPEGSYTGELFF. CDR3 coding DNA: TGTGCCAGCAGTTACCCCGAAGGTTCATACACCGGGGAGCTGTTTTTT.

V and J are TRBV5-1 and TRBJ2-3, with D perhaps TRBD1 or TRBD2 (6 bases each). V was trimmed by 5 bases and J by 6 bases, leaving 13 bases between them. The germline gives CDR1 SGHRS, CDR2 YFSETQ. The CDR3 is 13 residues long. The CDR3 bases are TGCGCCAGCAGTTTAGGGGGGCCGGATACGCAGTATTTT. It yields the protein CASSLGGPDTQYF. Based on the CDR3 plus reference TRBV5-1 and TRBJ2-3, the full variable domain is KAGVTQTPRYLIKTRGQQVTLSCSPISGHRSVSWYQQTPGQGLQFLFEYFSETQRNKGNFPGRFSGRQFSNSRSEMNVSTLELGDSALYLCASSLGGPDTQYFGPGTRLTVL.

The gene calls are TRBV7-9 and TRBJ2-7, with D possibly being TRBD1 (7 bases). Germline V CDR1 and CDR2: SEHNR, FQNEAQ (reference sequence). V was shortened by 5 bases and J by 2 bases, with 19 bases between the two germline ends. There are 16 residues in the CDR3. The CDR3 DNA reads TGTGCCAGCAGCCCCCCGGGGGCAGGGGGGACCTACGAGCAGTACTTC. This codes for CASSPPGAGGTYEQYF.

The gene calls are TRBV4-3 and TRBJ1-5; D unresolved. Germline V gene data show CDR1 as LGHNA and CDR2 as YSLEER. The CDR3 is 16 residues long. The V gene lost 3 bases and the J gene lost 4 bases, with 16 bases spanning the gap. CDR3 sequence: CASSQSPSPQNQPQHF. The DNA for the CDR3 is TGCGCCAGCAGCCAGTCCCCTTCCCCACAAAATCAGCCCCAGCATTTT.

This clone was counted only a few times. V usage is TRBV2 and J usage is TRBJ1-2; perhaps TRBD1 as D (5 bases). The germline CDR1 and CDR2 sequences are SNHLY and FYNNEI. Between the trimmed V and J ends, which lost 6 bases and 0 bases, there was a span of 11 bases. CDR3 length equals 14 residues. This CDR3 reads CASSAEGTNYGYTF. CDR3 DNA: TGTGCCAGCAGCGCTGAGGGGACTAACTATGGCTACACCTTC. The full variable domain, its missing parts supplied by reference TRBV2 and TRBJ1-2, is EPEVTQTPSHQVTQMGQEVILRCVPISNHLYFYWYRQILGQKVEFLVSFYNNEISEKSEIFDDQFSVERPDGSNFTLKIRSTKLEDSAMYFCASSAEGTNYGYTFGSGTRLTVV.

The CDR3 here is CATSWTGVTEAFF. For the CDR3, the DNA is TGTGCCACCAGCTGGACGGGGGTAACTGAAGCTTTCTTT. The V gene is TRBV19, the J gene TRBJ1-1; the D gene is possibly TRBD1 (5 bases). The length of the CDR3 is 13 residues. CDR1 is LNHDA, CDR2 SQIVND, per germline (reference sequence). Trimming removed 10 bases from V and 5 bases from J, with 17 bases in between.

The chain joins TRBV2 to TRBJ2-5; TRBD1 is a possible D gene (5 bases). The germline gives CDR1 SNHLY, CDR2 FYNNEI. The CDR3 is 14 amino acids. The ends were cut back, 3 bases at V and 2 bases at J, with 10 bases in the middle. This CDR3 reads CASSDMTAQETQYF. As DNA, the CDR3 is TGTGCCAGCAGTGATATGACAGCTCAAGAGACCCAGTACTTC.

This clone appeared a single time. The chain links TRBV5-4 to TRBJ2-7; tentatively, D is TRBD1 or TRBD2 (5 bases each). This CDR3 region has 15 residues. V lost 0 bases to trimming and J lost 1 base, with 11 bases between them. Germline values: CDR1 SGHNT, CDR2 YYREEE (reference sequence). Here the CDR3 DNA reads TGTGCCAGCAGCTTGGAAGGGGACCTTTCCTACGAGCAGTACTTC. Translating gives CASSLEGDLSYEQYF.

The CDR3 protein is CASSLGGRQDTEAFF. The CDR3, as DNA: TGTGCCAGCAGCTTAGGAGGGAGGCAGGACACTGAAGCTTTCTTT. V and J are TRBV7-6 and TRBJ1-1, with no clear D. Trimming took 1 base from V and 3 from J, leaving 12 bases between them. The CDR3 runs to 15 residues. Looked up from germline, CDR1 is SGHVS and CDR2 is FNYEAQ. The full variable domain, in which reference TRBV7-6 and TRBJ1-1 provide the parts outside the CDR3, is GAGVSQSPRYKVTKRGQDVALRCDPISGHVSLYWYRQALGQGPEFLTYFNYEAQQDKSGLPNDRFSAERPEGSISTLTIQRTEQRDSAMYRCASSLGGRQDTEAFFGQGTRLTVV.

The chain has TRBV7-2 and TRBJ2-3; D is unclear. The CDR3 covers 14 residues. Trimming took off 1 base at V and 1 base at J, with 6 bases between the two ends. Germline V lookup: CDR1 SGHTA, CDR2 FQGNSA. The CDR3 coding sequence is TGTGCCAGCAGCTTAGATCAGGGCACAGATACGCAGTATTTT. Translation gives CASSLDQGTDTQYF. The whole variable domain, filled in from reference TRBV7-2 and TRBJ2-3, reads GAGVSQSPSNKVTEKGKDVELRCDPISGHTALYWYRQSLGQGLEFLIYFQGNSAPDKSGLPSDRFSAERTGGSVSTLTIQRTQQEDSAVYLCASSLDQGTDTQYFGPGTRLTVL.

The CDR3 DNA is TGTGCCAGCAGTCCAGGGGAAGGGTTTATGGAAAAACTGTTTTTT. Translated, it gives CASSPGEGFMEKLFF. The chain is built from TRBV6-2 or TRBV6-3 and TRBJ1-4; the D gene is possibly TRBD1 (6 bases). The V end was cut by 5 bases, the J end by 8 bases, with 18 bases between. The CDR3 has 15 residues. Germline V gives CDR1 MNHEY, CDR2 SVGEGT.